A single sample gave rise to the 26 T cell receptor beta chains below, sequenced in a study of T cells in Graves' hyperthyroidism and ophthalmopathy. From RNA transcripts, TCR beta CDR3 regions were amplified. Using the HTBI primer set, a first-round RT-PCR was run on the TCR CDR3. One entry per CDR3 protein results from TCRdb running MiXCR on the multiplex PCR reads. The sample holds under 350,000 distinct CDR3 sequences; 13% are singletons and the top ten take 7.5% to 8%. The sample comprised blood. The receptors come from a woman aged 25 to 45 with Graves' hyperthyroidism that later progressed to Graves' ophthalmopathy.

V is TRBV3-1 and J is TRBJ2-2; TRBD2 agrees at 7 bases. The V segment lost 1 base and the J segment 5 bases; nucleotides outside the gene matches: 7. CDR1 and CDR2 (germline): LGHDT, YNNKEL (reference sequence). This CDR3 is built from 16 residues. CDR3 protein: CASSQGGGARTGELFF. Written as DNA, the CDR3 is TGTGCCAGCAGCCAAGGGGGGGGAGCTCGGACCGGGGAGCTGTTTTTT.

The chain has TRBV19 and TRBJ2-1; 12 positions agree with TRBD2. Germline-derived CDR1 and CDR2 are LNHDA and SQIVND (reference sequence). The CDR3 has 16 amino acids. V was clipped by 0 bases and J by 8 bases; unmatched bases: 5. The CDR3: CASSIETSGRTYEQFF. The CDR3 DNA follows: TGTGCCAGTAGTATAGAAACTAGCGGGAGGACCTATGAGCAGTTCTTC.

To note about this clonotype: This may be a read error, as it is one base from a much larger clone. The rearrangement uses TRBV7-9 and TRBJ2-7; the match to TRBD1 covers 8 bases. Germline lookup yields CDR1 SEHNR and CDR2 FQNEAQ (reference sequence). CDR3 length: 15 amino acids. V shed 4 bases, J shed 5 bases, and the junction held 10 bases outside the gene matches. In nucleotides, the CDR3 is TGTGCCAGCAGCTCAGAAGGACAGGGTCGGAACGAGCAGTACTTC. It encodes CASSSEGQGRNEQYF.

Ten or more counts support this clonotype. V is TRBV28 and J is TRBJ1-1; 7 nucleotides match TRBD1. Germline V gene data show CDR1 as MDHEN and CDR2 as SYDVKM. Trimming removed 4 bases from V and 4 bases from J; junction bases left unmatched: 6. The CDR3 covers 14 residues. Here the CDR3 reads CASSSLDRVTEAFF. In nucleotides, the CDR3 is TGTGCCAGCAGTTCCCTTGACAGGGTCACTGAAGCTTTCTTT.

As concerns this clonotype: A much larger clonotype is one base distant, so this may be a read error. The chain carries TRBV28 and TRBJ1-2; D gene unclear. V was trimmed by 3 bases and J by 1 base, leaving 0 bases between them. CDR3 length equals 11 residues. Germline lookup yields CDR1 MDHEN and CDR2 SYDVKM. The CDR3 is CASSFNYGYTF. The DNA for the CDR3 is TGTGCCAGCAGTTTTAACTATGGCTACACCTTC.

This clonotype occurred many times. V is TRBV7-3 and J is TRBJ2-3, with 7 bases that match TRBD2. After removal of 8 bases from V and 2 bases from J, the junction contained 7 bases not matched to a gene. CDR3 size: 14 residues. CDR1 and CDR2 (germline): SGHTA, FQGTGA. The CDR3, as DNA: TGTGCCAGCGGCCGAACTAGCGACACAGATACGCAGTATTTT. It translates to CASGRTSDTDTQYF.

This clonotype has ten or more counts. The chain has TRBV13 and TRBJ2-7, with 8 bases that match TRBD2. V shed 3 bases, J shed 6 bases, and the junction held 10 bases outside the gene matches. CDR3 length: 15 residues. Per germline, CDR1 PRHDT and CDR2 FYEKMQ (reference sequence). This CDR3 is CASSFRVAGSGEQYF. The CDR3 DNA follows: TGTGCCAGCAGCTTTAGAGTAGCGGGAAGCGGCGAGCAGTACTTC.

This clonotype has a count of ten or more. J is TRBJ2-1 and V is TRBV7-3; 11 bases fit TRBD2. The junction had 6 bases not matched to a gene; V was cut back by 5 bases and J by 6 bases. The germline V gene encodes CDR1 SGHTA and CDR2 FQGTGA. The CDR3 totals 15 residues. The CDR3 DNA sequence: TGTGCCAGCAGCCCTGCCCTAGCGGGAGGCAATGAGCAGTTCTTC. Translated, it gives CASSPALAGGNEQFF.

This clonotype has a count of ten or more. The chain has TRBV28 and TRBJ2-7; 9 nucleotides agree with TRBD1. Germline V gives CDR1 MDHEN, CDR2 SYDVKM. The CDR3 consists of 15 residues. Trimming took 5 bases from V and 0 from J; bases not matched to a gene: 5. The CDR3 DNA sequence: TGTGCCAGCAGTACAGGGGGCGCAAGCTCCTACGAGCAGTACTTC. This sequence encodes CASSTGGASSYEQYF.

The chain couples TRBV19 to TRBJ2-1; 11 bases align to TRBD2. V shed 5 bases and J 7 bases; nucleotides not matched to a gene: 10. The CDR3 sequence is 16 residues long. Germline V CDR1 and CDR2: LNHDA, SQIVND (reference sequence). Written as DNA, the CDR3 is TGTGCCAGTAGTTTCTTCTTGACTAGCGGGAAAAATGAGCAGTTCTTC. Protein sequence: CASSFFLTSGKNEQFF. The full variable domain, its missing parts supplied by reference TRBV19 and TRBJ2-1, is DGGITQSPKYLFRKEGQNVTLSCEQNLNHDAMYWYRQDPGQGLRLIYYSQIVNDFQKGDIAEGYSVSREKKESFPLTVTSAQKNPTAFYLCASSFFLTSGKNEQFFGPGTRLTVL.

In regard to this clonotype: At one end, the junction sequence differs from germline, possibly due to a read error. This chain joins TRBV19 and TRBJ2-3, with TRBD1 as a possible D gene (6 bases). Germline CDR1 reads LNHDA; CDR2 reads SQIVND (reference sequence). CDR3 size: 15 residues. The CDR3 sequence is CASTPGDSSTDTQYF. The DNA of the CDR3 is TGTGCCAGTACCCCAGGGGATTCTAGCACAGATACGCAATATTTT.

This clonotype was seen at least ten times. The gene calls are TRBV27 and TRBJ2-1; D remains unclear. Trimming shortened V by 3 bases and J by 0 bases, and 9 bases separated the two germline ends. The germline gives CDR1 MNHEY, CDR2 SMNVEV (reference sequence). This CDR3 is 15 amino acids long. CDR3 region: CASSLSDDSYNEQFF. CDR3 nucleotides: TGTGCCAGCAGTTTGAGCGATGACTCCTACAATGAGCAGTTCTTC.

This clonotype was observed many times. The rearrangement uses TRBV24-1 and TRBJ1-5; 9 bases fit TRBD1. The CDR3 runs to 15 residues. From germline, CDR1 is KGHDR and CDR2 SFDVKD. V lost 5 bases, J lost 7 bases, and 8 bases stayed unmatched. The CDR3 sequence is CATSGRTGEFQPQHF. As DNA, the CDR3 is TGTGCCACCAGTGGTAGGACAGGGGAATTCCAGCCCCAGCATTTT.

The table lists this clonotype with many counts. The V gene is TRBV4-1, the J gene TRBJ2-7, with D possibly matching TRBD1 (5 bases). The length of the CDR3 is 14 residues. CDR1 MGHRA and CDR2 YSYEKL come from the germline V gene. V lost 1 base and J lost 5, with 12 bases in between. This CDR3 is CASSQAAGLDEQYF. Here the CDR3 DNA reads TGCGCCAGCAGCCAAGCGGCAGGGTTGGACGAGCAGTACTTC.

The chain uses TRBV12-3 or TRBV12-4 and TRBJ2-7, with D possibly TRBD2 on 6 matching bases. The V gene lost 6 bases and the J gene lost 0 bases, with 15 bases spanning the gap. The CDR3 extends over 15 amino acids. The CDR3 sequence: CASRPIGSSSYEQYF. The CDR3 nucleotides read TGTGCCAGCAGACCCATCGGGAGCAGCTCCTACGAGCAGTACTTC.

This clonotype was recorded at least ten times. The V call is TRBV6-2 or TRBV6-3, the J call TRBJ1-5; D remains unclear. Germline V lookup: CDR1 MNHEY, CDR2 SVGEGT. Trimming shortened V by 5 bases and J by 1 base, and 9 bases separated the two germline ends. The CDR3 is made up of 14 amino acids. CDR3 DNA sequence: TGTGCCAGCAGTGGGCCTTCCAGCAATCAGCCCCAGCATTTT. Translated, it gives CASSGPSSNQPQHF.

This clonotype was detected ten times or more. The CDR3: CASSQGASGYNEQFF. CDR3 coding DNA: TGTGCCAGCAGCCAAGGGGCTAGCGGGTACAATGAGCAGTTCTTC. This sequence joins TRBV5-6 and TRBJ2-1, with TRBD2 matching over 8 bases. Germline assignment: CDR1 SGHDT and CDR2 YYEEEE. The V gene end was trimmed by 4 bases and the J gene end by 4 bases; junction bases not matched to a gene: 7. The CDR3 length is 15 residues.

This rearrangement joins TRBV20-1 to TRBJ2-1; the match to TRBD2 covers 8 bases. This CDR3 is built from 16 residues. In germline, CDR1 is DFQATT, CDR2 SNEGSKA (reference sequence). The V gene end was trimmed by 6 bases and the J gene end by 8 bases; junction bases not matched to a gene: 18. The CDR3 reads CSAPRGGGGSFDEQFF. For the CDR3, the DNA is TGCAGTGCGCCCCGGGGGGGCGGGGGGAGTTTCGATGAGCAGTTCTTC.

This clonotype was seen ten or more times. CDR3 in amino acids: CASSPGTFENEQFF. The CDR3 region has the DNA TGTGCCAGCTCCCCCGGGACGTTCGAGAATGAGCAGTTCTTC. The V gene is TRBV2, the J gene TRBJ2-1; D possibly matches TRBD1 or TRBD2 (5 bases each). The germline gives CDR1 SNHLY, CDR2 FYNNEI. The CDR3 is made up of 14 amino acids. V was shortened by 8 bases and J by 7 bases, with 18 bases between the two germline ends.

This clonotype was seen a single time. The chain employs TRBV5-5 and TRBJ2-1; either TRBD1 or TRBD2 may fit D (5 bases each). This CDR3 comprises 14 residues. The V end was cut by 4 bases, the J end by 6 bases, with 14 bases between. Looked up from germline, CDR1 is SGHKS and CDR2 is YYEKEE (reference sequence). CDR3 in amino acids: CASSPRDVSNEQFF. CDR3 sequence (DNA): TGTGCCAGCAGCCCGAGGGACGTGAGCAATGAGCAGTTCTTC. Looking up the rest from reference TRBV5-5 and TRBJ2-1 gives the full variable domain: DAGVTQSPTHLIKTRGQQVTLRCSPISGHKSVSWYQQVLGQGPQFIFQYYEKEERGRGNFPDRFSARQFPNYSSELNVNALLLGDSALYLCASSPRDVSNEQFFGPGTRLTVL.

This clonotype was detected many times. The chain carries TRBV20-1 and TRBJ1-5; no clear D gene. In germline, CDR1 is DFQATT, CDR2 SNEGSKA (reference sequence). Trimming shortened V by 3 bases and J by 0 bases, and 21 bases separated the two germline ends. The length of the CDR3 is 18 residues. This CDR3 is CSARTTPTTEYSNQPQHF. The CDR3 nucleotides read TGCAGTGCTAGGACTACCCCTACGACTGAGTATAGCAATCAGCCCCAGCATTTT.

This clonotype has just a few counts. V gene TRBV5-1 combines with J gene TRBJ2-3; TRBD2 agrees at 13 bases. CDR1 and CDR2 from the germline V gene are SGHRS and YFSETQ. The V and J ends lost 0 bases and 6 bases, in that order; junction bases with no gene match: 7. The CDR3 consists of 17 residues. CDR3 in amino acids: CASSLETGLAGYDTQYF. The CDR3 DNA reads TGCGCCAGCAGCTTGGAAACGGGACTAGCGGGATACGATACGCAGTATTTT. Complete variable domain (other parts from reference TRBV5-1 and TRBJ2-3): KAGVTQTPRYLIKTRGQQVTLSCSPISGHRSVSWYQQTPGQGLQFLFEYFSETQRNKGNFPGRFSGRQFSNSRSEMNVSTLELGDSALYLCASSLETGLAGYDTQYFGPGTRLTVL.

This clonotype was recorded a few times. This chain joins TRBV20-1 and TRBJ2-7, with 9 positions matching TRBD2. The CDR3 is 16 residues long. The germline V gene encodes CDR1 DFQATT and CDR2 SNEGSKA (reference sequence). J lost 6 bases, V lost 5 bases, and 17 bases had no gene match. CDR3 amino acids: CSAPVVASGKSGEQYF. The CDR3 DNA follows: TGCAGTGCTCCAGTGGTGGCTAGCGGGAAGTCGGGCGAGCAGTACTTC.

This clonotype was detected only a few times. CDR3 residues: CASSSAGLEPQHF. DNA of the CDR3: TGTGCCAGTAGTTCCGCAGGGTTGGAGCCCCAGCATTTT. This chain connects TRBV19 to TRBJ1-5; possible D gene TRBD1, 5 bases. The V gene's germline CDR1 is LNHDA and CDR2 SQIVND (reference sequence). Trimming cost V 5 bases and J 8 bases, with 13 bases left between them. There are 13 residues in the CDR3.

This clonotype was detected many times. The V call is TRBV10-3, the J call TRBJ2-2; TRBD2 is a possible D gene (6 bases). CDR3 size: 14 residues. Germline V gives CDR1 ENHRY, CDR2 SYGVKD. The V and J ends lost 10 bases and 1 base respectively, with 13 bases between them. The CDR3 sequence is CATSGVQNTGELFF. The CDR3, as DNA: TGTGCCACGTCGGGGGTCCAGAACACCGGGGAGCTGTTTTTT.

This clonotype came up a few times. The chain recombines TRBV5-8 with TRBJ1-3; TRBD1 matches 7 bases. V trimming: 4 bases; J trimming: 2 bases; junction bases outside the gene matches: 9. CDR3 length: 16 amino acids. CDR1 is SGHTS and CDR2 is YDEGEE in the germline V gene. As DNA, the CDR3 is TGTGCCAGCAGCAATCGACAGGGATCAGCTGGAAACACCATATATTTT. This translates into CASSNRQGSAGNTIYF.